The 18 T cell receptor beta chains below were found in one sample sequenced in a study of T cells in tuberculosis. Assay: immunoSEQ multiplex PCR; the TCRdb copy retains only in-frame clones and omits some. The profile covers some 20,000 clones, with over 75% appearing a single time and 14% to 15% taken by the ten largest. The sequenced material came from PBMCs. The origin of the receptors is a donor between 10 and 35 years old with latent tuberculosis or without tuberculosis infection.

This chain joins TRBV29-1 and TRBJ1-2; 7 bases are a match to TRBD1. This CDR3 is built from 13 residues. V trimming: 6 bases; J trimming: 4 bases; junction bases outside the gene matches: 8. The germline gives CDR1 SQVTM, CDR2 ANQGSEA. The CDR3 DNA sequence: TGCAGCGTCCCCCTATGGGACAGCTATGGCTACACCTTC. Translated, it gives CSVPLWDSYGYTF.

The chain joins TRBV30 to TRBJ1-5; D may be TRBD1 (6 bases). CDR1 and CDR2 (germline): GTSNPN, SVGIG (reference sequence). V was trimmed by 2 bases and J by 6 bases, leaving 17 bases between them. CDR3 length: 15 residues. CDR3 residues: CAWSPRGGGGQPQHF. CDR3 DNA: TGTGCCTGGAGTCCTCGGGGTGGGGGCGGTCAGCCCCAGCATTTT.

This clone appeared a few times. The chain is built from TRBV7-2 and TRBJ2-2; 7 bases match TRBD2. The germline V gene has CDR1 SGHTA and CDR2 FQGNSA. J lost 1 base, V lost 6 bases, and 5 bases had no gene match. CDR3 length: 15 residues. CDR3 DNA: TGTGCCAGCAGGCCTACGGGGGGGAACACCGGGGAGCTGTTTTTT. This translates into CASRPTGGNTGELFF. The variable domain in full, with the rest retrieved from reference TRBV7-2 and TRBJ2-2, is GAGVSQSPSNKVTEKGKDVELRCDPISGHTALYWYRQSLGQGLEFLIYFQGNSAPDKSGLPSDRFSAERTGGSVSTLTIQRTQQEDSAVYLCASRPTGGNTGELFFGEGSRLTVL.

J is TRBJ1-1 and V is TRBV9; D not resolved. The CDR3 runs to 15 residues. CDR1 is SGDLS, CDR2 YYNGEE, per germline. V lost 0 bases and J 2 bases, leaving 11 bases between the germline ends. Written as DNA, the CDR3 is TGTGCCAGCAGCGTAGTAACAGCCTACAACACTGAAGCTTTCTTT. Its translation is CASSVVTAYNTEAFF.

The V and J genes are TRBV15 and TRBJ1-1, with D perhaps TRBD1 (5 bases). V lost 4 bases and J lost 4, with 13 bases in between. Germline V gene lookup returns CDR1 LNHNV and CDR2 YYDKDF (reference sequence). This CDR3 has 14 residues. Here the CDR3 DNA reads TGTGCCACCAGCAAAACGAGGAGGGGCACTGAAGCTTTCTTT. It is translated as CATSKTRRGTEAFF.

This clone was seen once. The chain is built from TRBV19 and TRBJ2-1, with 11 bases identical to TRBD2. V shed 7 bases, J shed 0 bases, and the junction held 8 bases outside the gene matches. The germline V gene encodes CDR1 LNHDA and CDR2 SQIVND (reference sequence). The CDR3 has 17 residues. Here the CDR3 reads CASNGLAGGHSYNEQFF. In DNA form, the CDR3 reads TGTGCCAGTAACGGGCTAGCGGGGGGCCACTCCTACAATGAGCAGTTCTTC.

V gene TRBV11-3 combines with J gene TRBJ2-3, with TRBD1 matching 9 bases. This CDR3 spans 17 amino acids. Germline V CDR1 and CDR2: SGHNT, YENEEA. The junction had 8 bases not matched to a gene; V was cut back by 0 bases and J by 4 bases. CDR3 DNA: TGTGCCAGCAGCTTAGATCCCGGACAGGGGACCCCAGATACGCAGTATTTT. Amino acids: CASSLDPGQGTPDTQYF.

V is TRBV4-1 and J is TRBJ1-2; 8 bases align to TRBD1. Germline V CDR1 and CDR2: MGHRA, YSYEKL. After removal of 0 bases from V and 0 bases from J, the junction contained 3 bases not matched to a gene. CDR3 length equals 16 residues. CDR3 nucleotides: TGCGCCAGCAGCCAAGATGGACAGGGCCCTAACTATGGCTACACCTTC. Its protein is CASSQDGQGPNYGYTF.

The gene calls are TRBV6-1 and TRBJ2-3, with 8 bases aligning to TRBD2. This CDR3 spans 14 amino acids. Germline-derived CDR1 and CDR2 are MNHNS and SASEGT. Losses at the gene ends were 10 bases for V and 0 bases for J; bases not matched to a gene: 6. Here the CDR3 reads CAIKRGSSTDTQYF. The DNA for the CDR3 is TGTGCCATCAAGCGGGGGTCGAGCACAGATACGCAGTATTTT.

The chain links TRBV2 to TRBJ2-3; D remains unclear. CDR3 length equals 14 residues. From germline, CDR1 is SNHLY and CDR2 FYNNEI. Between the trimmed V and J ends, which lost 4 bases and 0 bases, there was a span of 8 bases. The DNA for the CDR3 is TGTGCCAGCAGTGGCCTGACAAGCACAGATACGCAGTATTTT. This gives the protein CASSGLTSTDTQYF.

The J gene is TRBJ2-7, the V gene TRBV6-1; 8 bases line up with TRBD1. The CDR3 has 15 residues. CDR1 is MNHNS, CDR2 SASEGT, per germline. The V gene end was trimmed by 3 bases and the J gene end by 2 bases; junction bases not matched to a gene: 6. The CDR3 sequence: CASSDRGQATYEQYF. The CDR3, as DNA: TGTGCCAGCAGTGACAGGGGACAGGCGACCTACGAGCAGTACTTC.

The chain couples TRBV10-3 to TRBJ2-7; no clear D gene. CDR1 ENHRY and CDR2 SYGVKD come from the germline V gene. Trimming stripped 10 bases from V and 5 bases from J, with 12 bases between. This CDR3 contains 11 residues. CDR3 sequence: CATREANEQYF. CDR3 nucleotides: TGTGCCACCAGAGAGGCGAACGAGCAGTACTTC.

The chain combines TRBV4-1 with TRBJ2-5, with D maybe TRBD1 (5 bases). In germline, CDR1 is MGHRA, CDR2 YSYEKL. With 2 bases removed from V and 5 bases from J, the gap between germline ends came to 12 bases. The CDR3 is 14 amino acids. As DNA, the CDR3 is TGCGCCAGCAGCCAACTACGACAGACGGAGACCCAGTACTTC. Translating it yields CASSQLRQTETQYF.

The gene calls are TRBV5-6 and TRBJ1-4, with a weak D call TRBD1 (6 bases). The length of the CDR3 is 15 residues. CDR1 is SGHDT and CDR2 is YYEEEE in the germline V gene. Trimming removed 4 bases at V and 7 bases at J, with 17 bases between. This CDR3 is CASSAQQGQGEKLFF. CDR3 nucleotide sequence: TGTGCCAGCAGCGCCCAACAGGGCCAGGGTGAAAAACTGTTTTTT.

V is TRBV27 and J is TRBJ1-2; 8 nucleotides match TRBD1. Germline CDR1 MNHEY, CDR2 SMNVEV (reference sequence). This CDR3 is built from 19 residues. Trimming at V came to 3 bases and at J to 6 bases, leaving 21 bases not matched to a gene. CDR3 DNA: TGTGCCAGCAGTTTGCCCCCTTCGGACAGGGCATATAGGATCGATGGCTACACCTTC. It is translated as CASSLPPSDRAYRIDGYTF.

The chain uses TRBV30 and TRBJ2-6; no reliable D call. CDR1 and CDR2 from the germline V gene are GTSNPN and SVGIG (reference sequence). Trimming left V 3 bases short and J 0 bases short, with 9 bases between. This CDR3 is 15 amino acids long. CDR3 sequence reads: CAWRRSSSGANVLTF. The CDR3 DNA is TGTGCCTGGAGACGCTCGAGCTCTGGGGCCAACGTCCTGACTTTC.

V usage is TRBV4-1 and J usage is TRBJ1-4, with D uncertain. This CDR3 has 15 amino acids. Trimming cost V 4 bases and J 8 bases, with 17 bases left between them. Germline V gene lookup returns CDR1 MGHRA and CDR2 YSYEKL. The DNA for the CDR3 is TGCGCCAGCAGCCCCTGGGCCGGGATTGGCGAAAAACTGTTTTTT. Translation gives CASSPWAGIGEKLFF.

V and J are TRBV25-1 and TRBJ2-7; TRBD2 might be the D (6 bases). Between the trimmed V and J ends, which lost 4 bases and 6 bases, there was a span of 10 bases. The germline V gene has CDR1 MGHDK and CDR2 SYGVNS. The CDR3 extends over 12 amino acids. CDR3 amino acids: CASSGVGGEQYF. The CDR3 DNA reads TGTGCCAGCAGTGGGGTCGGGGGCGAGCAGTACTTC.